These 30 T cell receptor beta chains came from one sample sequenced in a study of monozygotic twins with inflammatory bowel disease. TCRdb re-called the 5' RACE reads; every CDR3 protein appears as one record, without DNA. Listed are 300,000 to 400,000 distinct CDR3 sequences; 2% to 3% falls within the top ten. Material: blood. These receptors originate from a human donor with ulcerative colitis or Crohn's disease, or a healthy co-twin of an affected twin (not recorded which).

The rearrangement joins TRBV2 to TRBJ2-7; TCRdb selects TRBD1, and the lack of DNA leaves this call unchecked. The CDR3 contains 12 residues. In germline, CDR1 is SNHLY, CDR2 FYNNEI. CDR3 amino acids: CASVGTDYEQYF.

The chain employs TRBV11-2 and TRBJ1-1; TCRdb reports TRBD1, a call that lacks DNA to check it against. CDR1 and CDR2 from the germline V gene are SGHAT and FQNNGV. CDR3 size: 19 residues. CDR3 amino acids: CASILTGRTGLKINTEAFF.

This chain joins TRBV7-9 and TRBJ2-3; TCRdb outputs TRBD2, but without DNA this stays unchecked. Per the germline V gene, CDR1 is SEHNR and CDR2 is FQNEAQ (reference sequence). CDR3 length: 14 residues. CDR3 sequence: CASSVTSFGDTQYF.

The chain is built from TRBV18 and TRBJ2-1; TCRdb reports TRBD1, a call that lacks DNA to check it against. The CDR3 loop spans 14 amino acids. Germline V gene data show CDR1 as KGHSH and CDR2 as LQKENI. The CDR3 here is CASPGGGRGNEQFF.

The CDR3 loop is CSARTSGTTFYNEQFF. The chain uses TRBV20-1 and TRBJ2-1; the D gene TCRdb calls, TRBD2, cannot be checked with no DNA. CDR1 DFQATT and CDR2 SNEGSKA come from the germline V gene (reference sequence). The CDR3 contains 16 residues.

J is TRBJ1-2 and V is TRBV7-2; checking the TCRdb D call of TRBD1 is not possible without DNA. The V gene's germline CDR1 is SGHTA and CDR2 FQGNSA. The CDR3 is made up of 15 amino acids. The CDR3 reads CASSRAAGEGYGYTF.

This chain uses TRBV9 with TRBJ2-1; the TRBD2 assignment by TCRdb is unverifiable without DNA. Germline CDR1 and CDR2: SGDLS and YYNGEE. There are 15 residues in the CDR3. The CDR3 loop is CASSRVLAGNNEQFF.

The V call is TRBV10-2, the J call TRBJ1-6; TCRdb proposes TRBD1, but this gene call is untestable without DNA. The CDR3 totals 18 residues. CDR1 is WSHSY, CDR2 SAAADI, per germline. The CDR3 sequence: CASSVFGGQGNINSPLHF.

This chain joins TRBV5-1 and TRBJ2-3; TCRdb designates TRBD1, a call that cannot be tested without DNA. There are 14 residues in the CDR3. Germline values: CDR1 SGHRS, CDR2 YFSETQ. This CDR3 reads CASSPGQPLDTQYF.

The V and J genes are TRBV28 and TRBJ2-3; TCRdb designates TRBD2, a call that cannot be tested without DNA. The CDR3 has 13 amino acids. Germline loops: CDR1 MDHEN, CDR2 SYDVKM. The CDR3 spells CASGTAYRDTQYF.

V gene TRBV5-1 combines with J gene TRBJ1-2; absent DNA, TCRdb's TRBD1 call cannot be checked. From germline, CDR1 is SGHRS and CDR2 YFSETQ. This CDR3 is 14 amino acids long. The CDR3 sequence: CASSLGSGSDGYTF.

The V gene is TRBV18, the J gene TRBJ1-4. Germline values: CDR1 KGHSH, CDR2 LQKENI. CDR3 length: 13 residues. This CDR3 reads CASSPPPNEKLFF. Drawing the rest from reference TRBV18 and TRBJ1-4, the complete variable domain is NAGVMQNPRHLVRRRGQEARLRCSPMKGHSHVYWYRQLPEEGLKFMVYLQKENIIDESGMPKERFSAEFPKEGPSILRIQQVVRGDSAAYFCASSPPPNEKLFFGSGTQLSVL.

The chain couples TRBV7-9 to TRBJ1-3. Germline V CDR1 and CDR2: SEHNR, FQNEAQ (reference sequence). This CDR3 has 14 amino acids. CDR3 loop: CASATTSSGNTIYF. Variable domain in full (rest from reference TRBV7-9 and TRBJ1-3): DTGVSQNPRHKITKRGQNVTFRCDPISEHNRLYWYRQTLGQGPEFLTYFQNEAQLEKSRLLSDRFSAERPKGSFSTLEIQRTEQGDSAMYLCASATTSSGNTIYFGEGSWLTVV.

The chain uses TRBV20-1 and TRBJ2-2. CDR1 is DFQATT and CDR2 is SNEGSKA in the germline V gene (reference sequence). This CDR3 spans 14 amino acids. This chain's CDR3 is CSARELAQTGELFF.

V is TRBV7-9 and J is TRBJ2-5. This CDR3 is built from 11 residues. Germline CDR1 is SEHNR and CDR2 is FQNEAQ (reference sequence). The CDR3 protein is CASRLTETQYF.

V and J are TRBV7-2 and TRBJ2-1; TCRdb calls TRBD2, which cannot be checked without DNA. CDR3 length: 16 amino acids. Per germline, CDR1 SGHTA and CDR2 FQGNSA. The CDR3: CASSFPTSGGANEQFF.

V is TRBV5-1 and J is TRBJ1-2; TCRdb's D call, TRBD1, is unchecked because there is no DNA. Germline V CDR1 and CDR2: SGHRS, YFSETQ. This CDR3 comprises 14 residues. This chain's CDR3 is CASHDPGTSYGYTF.

The rearrangement links TRBV4-1 to TRBJ2-2; the D call of TRBD1 rests on TCRdb alone, since no DNA is present to check it. This CDR3 is built from 16 residues. The germline gives CDR1 MGHRA, CDR2 YSYEKL. The chain's CDR3 is CASSQGTGQNTGELFF.

The chain is built from TRBV2 and TRBJ2-2; TCRdb's assignment of TRBD2 cannot be checked, as there is no DNA. The CDR3 consists of 15 residues. Germline values: CDR1 SNHLY, CDR2 FYNNEI. The CDR3 reads CASRAAGSRSGELFF.

The chain carries TRBV5-1 and TRBJ2-1; TCRdb reports TRBD1, a call that lacks DNA to check it against. Germline V CDR1 and CDR2: SGHRS, YFSETQ. This CDR3 has 16 residues. The CDR3 protein is CASSLFGASGGNEQFF.

V usage is TRBV29-1 and J usage is TRBJ2-1; TCRdb names TRBD2, which stays unverified in the absence of DNA. The CDR3 has 16 residues. Per the germline V gene, CDR1 is SQVTM and CDR2 is ANQGSEA. This CDR3 reads CTPPVVAGGLYGEQFF.

V and J are TRBV6-5 and TRBJ2-1; TCRdb's D call, TRBD1, is unchecked because there is no DNA. Germline V gene lookup returns CDR1 MNHEY and CDR2 SVGAGI. The CDR3 is 17 amino acids. The CDR3 loop is CASSYSSASGGIIEQFF.

This chain links TRBV6-5 with TRBJ2-5; without DNA, the TCRdb call of TRBD1 cannot be checked. The CDR3 extends over 15 amino acids. From germline, CDR1 is MNHEY and CDR2 SVGAGI. This CDR3 is CASSYSSRAGETQYF.

V and J are TRBV7-2 and TRBJ2-1; TCRdb indicates TRBD1, and absent DNA this call remains unverified. Germline-derived CDR1 and CDR2 are SGHTA and FQGNSA. This CDR3 has 15 residues. The CDR3 sequence: CASSPQGPSYNEQFF.

CDR3 residues: CASSQVPGLAGGISRNEQFF. The chain uses TRBV4-1 and TRBJ2-1; TCRdb outputs TRBD2, but without DNA this stays unchecked. Germline loops: CDR1 MGHRA, CDR2 YSYEKL. CDR3 length: 20 residues.

CDR3 amino acids: CSASGAIRGYGYTF. This chain joins TRBV20-1 and TRBJ1-2; TCRdb's assignment of TRBD1 cannot be checked, as there is no DNA. Per the germline V gene, CDR1 is DFQATT and CDR2 is SNEGSKA (reference sequence). The CDR3 consists of 14 residues.

The chain joins TRBV19 to TRBJ2-6; checking the TCRdb D call of TRBD2 is not possible without DNA. Germline CDR1 is LNHDA and CDR2 is SQIVND (reference sequence). The CDR3 consists of 18 residues. CDR3: CASSPGRARPSGANVLTF.

The rearrangement joins TRBV5-1 to TRBJ1-4; TCRdb returns TRBD1, unconfirmable since there is no DNA. The CDR3 runs to 17 residues. From germline, CDR1 is SGHRS and CDR2 YFSETQ. CDR3 sequence: CASSLAGVPATNEKLFF.

The gene calls are TRBV7-9 and TRBJ1-1. Germline CDR1 is SEHNR and CDR2 is FQNEAQ (reference sequence). The CDR3 runs to 13 residues. CDR3 loop: CASSLALSTEAFF.

The CDR3 is CASSEKGLSSPLHF. This sequence joins TRBV6-1 and TRBJ1-6; with no DNA, the TCRdb D assignment of TRBD1 cannot be verified. Germline assignment: CDR1 MNHNS and CDR2 SASEGT. This CDR3 contains 14 residues.